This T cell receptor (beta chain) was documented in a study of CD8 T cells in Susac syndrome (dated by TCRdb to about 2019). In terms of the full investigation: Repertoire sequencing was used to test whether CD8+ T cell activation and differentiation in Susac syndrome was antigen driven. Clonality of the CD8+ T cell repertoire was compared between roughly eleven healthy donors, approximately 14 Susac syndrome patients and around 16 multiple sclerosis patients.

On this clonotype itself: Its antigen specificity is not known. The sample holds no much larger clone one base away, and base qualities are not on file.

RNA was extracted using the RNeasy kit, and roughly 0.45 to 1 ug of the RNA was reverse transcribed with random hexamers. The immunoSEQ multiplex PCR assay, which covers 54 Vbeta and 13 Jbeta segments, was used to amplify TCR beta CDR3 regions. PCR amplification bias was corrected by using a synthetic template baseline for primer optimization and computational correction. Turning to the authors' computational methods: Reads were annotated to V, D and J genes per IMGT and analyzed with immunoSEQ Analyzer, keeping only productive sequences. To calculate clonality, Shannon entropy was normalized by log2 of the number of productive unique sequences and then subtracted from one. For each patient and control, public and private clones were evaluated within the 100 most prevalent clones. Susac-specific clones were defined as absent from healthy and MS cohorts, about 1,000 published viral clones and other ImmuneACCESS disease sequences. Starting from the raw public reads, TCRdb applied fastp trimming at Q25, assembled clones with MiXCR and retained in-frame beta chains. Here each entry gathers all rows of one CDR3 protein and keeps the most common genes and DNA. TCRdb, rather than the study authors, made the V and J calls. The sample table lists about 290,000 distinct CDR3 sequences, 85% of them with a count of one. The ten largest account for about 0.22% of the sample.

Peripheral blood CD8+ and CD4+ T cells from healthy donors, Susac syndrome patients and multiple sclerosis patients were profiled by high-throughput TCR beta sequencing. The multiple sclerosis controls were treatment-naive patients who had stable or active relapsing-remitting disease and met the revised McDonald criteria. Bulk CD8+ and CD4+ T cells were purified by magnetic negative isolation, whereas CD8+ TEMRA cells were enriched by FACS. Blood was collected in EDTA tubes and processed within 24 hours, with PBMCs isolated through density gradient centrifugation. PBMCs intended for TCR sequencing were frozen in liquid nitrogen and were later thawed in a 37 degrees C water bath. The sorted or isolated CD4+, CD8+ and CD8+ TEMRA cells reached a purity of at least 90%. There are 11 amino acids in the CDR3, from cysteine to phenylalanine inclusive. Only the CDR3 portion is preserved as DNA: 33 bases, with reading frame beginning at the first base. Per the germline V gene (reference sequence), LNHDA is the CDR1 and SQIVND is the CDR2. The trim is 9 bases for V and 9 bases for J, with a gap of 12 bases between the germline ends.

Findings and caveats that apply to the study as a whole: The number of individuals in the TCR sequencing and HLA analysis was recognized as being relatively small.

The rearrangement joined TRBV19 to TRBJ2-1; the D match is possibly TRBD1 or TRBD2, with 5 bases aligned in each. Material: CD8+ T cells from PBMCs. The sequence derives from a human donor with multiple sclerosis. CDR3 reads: CASTTGAEQFF. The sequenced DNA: TGTGCCAGCACTACCGGGGCTGAGCAGTTCTTC. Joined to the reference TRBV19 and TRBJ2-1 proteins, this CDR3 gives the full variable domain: DGGITQSPKYLFRKEGQNVTLSCEQNLNHDAMYWYRQDPGQGLRLIYYSQIVNDFQKGDIAEGYSVSREKKESFPLTVTSAQKNPTAFYLCASTTGAEQFFGPGTRLTVL.